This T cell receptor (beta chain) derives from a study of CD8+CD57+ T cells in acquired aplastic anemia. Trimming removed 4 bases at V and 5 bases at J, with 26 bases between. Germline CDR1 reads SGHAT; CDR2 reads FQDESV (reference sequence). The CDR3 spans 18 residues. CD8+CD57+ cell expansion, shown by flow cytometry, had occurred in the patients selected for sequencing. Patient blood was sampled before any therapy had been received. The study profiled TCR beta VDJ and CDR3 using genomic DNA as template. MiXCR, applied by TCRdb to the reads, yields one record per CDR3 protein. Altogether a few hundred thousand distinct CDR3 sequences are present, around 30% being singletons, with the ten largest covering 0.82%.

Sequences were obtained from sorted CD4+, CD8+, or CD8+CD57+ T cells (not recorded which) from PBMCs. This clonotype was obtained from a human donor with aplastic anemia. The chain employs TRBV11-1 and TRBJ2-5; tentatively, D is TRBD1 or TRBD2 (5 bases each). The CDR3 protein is CASSYRDRPLLVTETQYF. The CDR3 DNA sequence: TGTGCCAGCAGCTACCGGGACCGTCCTCTTTTAGTAACGGAGACCCAGTACTTC.